A single sample is the source of the 21 T cell receptor beta chains below, sequenced in a study of blood T cell repertoires in COVID-19. TCRdb's table, derived via immunoSEQ multiplex PCR, lists solely in-frame clones and lacks some. The sample records around 83,000 clones, around nine tenths being singletons. The specimen sequenced was peripheral blood. All receptors come from a man older than 75 with active or convalescent COVID-19.

This chain connects TRBV5-1 to TRBJ2-7; D might be TRBD1 (5 bases). This CDR3 has 13 residues. V was cut by 0 bases and J by 4 bases, with 8 bases left in between. Germline assignment: CDR1 SGHRS and CDR2 YFSETQ. The CDR3 DNA follows: TGCGCCAGCAGCTTGGTCTCAGGGTACGAGCAGTACGTC. This encodes CASSLVSGYEQYV.

The V call is TRBV18, the J call TRBJ2-7; tentative D call: TRBD1 (6 bases). This CDR3 spans 13 amino acids. The germline V gene encodes CDR1 KGHSH and CDR2 LQKENI. Trimming removed 6 bases from V and 6 bases from J, with 15 bases in between. The CDR3 loop is CASSRDGGGEQYV. The DNA of the CDR3 is TGTGCCAGCTCCCGTGATGGGGGCGGCGAGCAGTACGTC.

The rearrangement uses TRBV6-6 and TRBJ2-6; D possibly corresponds to TRBD1 (6 bases). The CDR3 length is 16 residues. CDR1 and CDR2 from the germline V gene are MNHNY and SVGAGI (reference sequence). Trimming took off 2 bases at V and 4 bases at J, with 12 bases between the two ends. The CDR3 nucleotides read TGTGCCAGCAGTTACCAACCAGGGGTAGGGGCCAACGTCCTGACTTTC. Translation gives CASSYQPGVGANVLTF.

In its sample, this clone was seen once. This chain uses TRBV5-1 with TRBJ1-4, with 7 bases lining up with TRBD1. The CDR3 has 14 amino acids. Germline V gives CDR1 SGHRS, CDR2 YFSETQ. Trimming cost V 4 bases and J 5 bases; bases outside gene matches: 5. In nucleotides, the CDR3 is TGCGCCAGCAGCCATCGGGACAGCAATGAAAAACTGTTTTTT. This translates into CASSHRDSNEKLFF.

V usage is TRBV11-2 and J usage is TRBJ1-2; D may be TRBD1 (5 bases). There are 13 residues in the CDR3. CDR1 and CDR2 from the germline V gene are SGHAT and FQNNGV. Between the trimmed V and J ends, which lost 4 bases and 8 bases, there was a span of 14 bases. CDR3 sequence (DNA): TGTGCCAGCAGCTCTGCCGCGGAGGGGGGCTACACCTTC. It yields the protein CASSSAAEGGYTF.

This clone has only one observation. The V call is TRBV6-5, the J call TRBJ2-2, with 8 bases that match TRBD1. CDR3 length: 14 amino acids. CDR1 and CDR2 from the germline V gene are MNHEY and SVGAGI. V dropped 6 bases and J dropped 5; count of bases not matched to a gene: 5. The CDR3 sequence is CASSSDRETGELFF. CDR3 in DNA: TGTGCCAGCAGCTCGGACAGGGAGACCGGGGAGCTGTTTTTT.

The chain is built from TRBV24-1 and TRBJ1-2, with D possibly TRBD1 on 5 matching bases. Trimming shortened V by 4 bases and J by 10 bases, and 12 bases separated the two germline ends. The CDR3 spans 12 residues. Germline V gives CDR1 KGHDR, CDR2 SFDVKD. The CDR3 here is CATSEGQGPYTF. The CDR3 nucleotides are TGTGCCACCAGTGAAGGTCAGGGCCCCTACACCTTC.

Only one count was recorded for this clone. This chain links TRBV18 with TRBJ1-1; D unresolved. Germline loops: CDR1 KGHSH, CDR2 LQKENI. The CDR3 loop spans 14 amino acids. V was shortened by 2 bases and J by 1 base, with 8 bases between the two germline ends. The CDR3 reads CASSPSEANTEAFF. DNA for the CDR3: TGTGCCAGCTCACCAAGCGAGGCGAACACTGAAGCTTTCTTT.

V is TRBV30 and J is TRBJ2-3; D call uncertain. V lost 2 bases to trimming and J lost 5 bases, with 8 bases between them. Germline V gene sequence: CDR1 GTSNPN, CDR2 SVGIG (reference sequence). CDR3 length equals 12 residues. CDR3 DNA: TGTGCCTGGAGTTTTGGCGGAGATACGCAGTATTTT. This translates into CAWSFGGDTQYF.

The chain uses TRBV6-1 and TRBJ1-2, with TRBD1 identical over 7 bases. Germline trimming cut 0 bases from V and 7 bases from J; bases unmatched to any gene: 20. This CDR3 comprises 19 residues. Looked up from germline, CDR1 is MNHNS and CDR2 is SASEGT. DNA for the CDR3: TGTGCCAGCAGTGAAGCGCTTTCGGAGACAGGGAGACGACGGGCTGGCTACACCTTC. It codes for CASSEALSETGRRRAGYTF.

As DNA, the CDR3 is TGTGCCAGCAGCACAGGGGACCCAGAGACCCAGTACTTC. Protein sequence: CASSTGDPETQYF. V is TRBV2 and J is TRBJ2-5; the match to TRBD1 covers 7 bases. Trimming removed 6 bases from V and 4 bases from J; junction bases left unmatched: 5. Germline CDR1 and CDR2: SNHLY and FYNNEI. The CDR3 has 13 residues.

The V gene is TRBV11-2, the J gene TRBJ1-2; 7 positions agree with TRBD1. The germline CDR1 and CDR2 sequences are SGHAT and FQNNGV. With 1 base clipped from V and 1 base from J, the junction kept 3 bases outside the gene matches. CDR3 size: 15 residues. Here the CDR3 reads CASSLGDSGNYGYTF. The CDR3 DNA is TGTGCCAGCAGCTTAGGGGACAGCGGTAACTATGGCTACACCTTC.

The gene calls are TRBV18 and TRBJ1-2; TRBD1 matches at 9 bases. Per germline, CDR1 KGHSH and CDR2 LQKENI. With V trimmed by 3 bases and J by 5 bases, 4 bases remained unmatched. There are 14 residues in the CDR3. The CDR3 nucleotides are TGTGCCAGCTCACCTGGGACAGGGCGGTATGGCTACACCTTC. Protein: CASSPGTGRYGYTF. The full variable domain, rest sourced from reference TRBV18 and TRBJ1-2, is NAGVMQNPRHLVRRRGQEARLRCSPMKGHSHVYWYRQLPEEGLKFMVYLQKENIIDESGMPKERFSAEFPKEGPSILRIQQVVRGDSAAYFCASSPGTGRYGYTFGSGTRLTVV.

This clone has a handful of counts. The chain carries TRBV3-1 (or the pseudogene TRBV3-2) and TRBJ1-5; 7 bases match TRBD1. V dropped 4 bases and J dropped 5; count of bases not matched to a gene: 2. Germline V gene data show CDR1 as LGHDT and CDR2 as YNNKEL (reference sequence). The CDR3 spans 13 residues. CDR3 nucleotides: TGTGCCAGCAGCCTTCAGGGGGATCAGCCCCAGCATTTT. Translated, it gives CASSLQGDQPQHF.

This rearrangement joins TRBV11-2 to TRBJ1-1; D gene unclear. Trimming shortened V by 10 bases and J by 3 bases, and 15 bases separated the two germline ends. Looked up from germline, CDR1 is SGHAT and CDR2 is FQNNGV. This CDR3 comprises 13 residues. CDR3 in amino acids: CAISRDRDTEAFF. The CDR3 nucleotides are TGTGCCATCTCACGGGATCGCGACACTGAAGCTTTCTTT.

This clone was detected only a few times. This sequence joins TRBV6-5 and TRBJ2-5, with 10 bases aligning to TRBD1. From germline, CDR1 is MNHEY and CDR2 SVGAGI. V lost 2 bases to trimming and J lost 4 bases; unmatched junction nucleotides: 4. This CDR3 has 15 residues. The CDR3 DNA is TGTGCCAGCAGTTACGGGGACAGGGGAACAGAGACCCAGTACTTC. Translated, it gives CASSYGDRGTETQYF.

This chain's CDR3 is CASSLKALGLAGASSYNEQFF. For the CDR3, the DNA is TGTGCCAGCAGCCTCAAAGCGCTCGGACTAGCGGGGGCAAGCTCCTACAATGAGCAGTTCTTC. V and J are TRBV3-1 (or the pseudogene TRBV3-2) and TRBJ2-1; 13 positions match TRBD2. This CDR3 has 21 amino acids. J gave up 0 bases and V 4 bases, and 15 bases lay outside the gene matches. The germline V gene has CDR1 LGHDT and CDR2 YNNKEL (reference sequence).

This clone was seen just once. The chain is built from TRBV5-4 and TRBJ1-4, with 8 bases fitting TRBD1. V lost 4 bases and J lost 7; bases outside the gene matches: 6. Germline V gives CDR1 SGHNT, CDR2 YYREEE (reference sequence). This CDR3 has 14 amino acids. CDR3 in amino acids: CASSKGQDSEKLFF. DNA for the CDR3: TGTGCCAGCAGCAAGGGACAGGATAGTGAAAAACTGTTTTTT. The full variable domain, its missing parts supplied by reference TRBV5-4 and TRBJ1-4, is ETGVTQSPTHLIKTRGQQVTLRCSSQSGHNTVSWYQQALGQGPQFIFQYYREEENGRGNFPPRFSGLQFPNYSSELNVNALELDDSALYLCASSKGQDSEKLFFGSGTQLSVL.

V usage is TRBV2 and J usage is TRBJ2-7; 9 bases are a match to TRBD1. The germline V gene encodes CDR1 SNHLY and CDR2 FYNNEI. This CDR3 has 13 residues. Unmatched junction bases numbered 5, after V lost 5 bases and J lost 6 bases. The CDR3 coding sequence is TGTGCCAGCAGTCCCGGGACAGGGTTCGAGCAGTACGTC. This codes for CASSPGTGFEQYV.

The V and J genes are TRBV3-1 (or the pseudogene TRBV3-2) and TRBJ1-1; D not certain. Germline V gene lookup returns CDR1 LGHDT and CDR2 YNNKEL (reference sequence). Between the trimmed V and J ends, which lost 6 bases and 0 bases, there was a span of 11 bases. The CDR3 runs to 14 residues. The CDR3 coding sequence is TGTGCCAGCAGGTCAACTTCCGTGAACACTGAAGCTTTCTTT. This sequence encodes CASRSTSVNTEAFF.

This chain links TRBV6-6 with TRBJ1-6; D call uncertain. CDR3 length: 16 residues. CDR1 is MNHNY and CDR2 is SVGAGI in the germline V gene (reference sequence). The V end was cut by 6 bases, the J end by 10 bases, with 22 bases between. CDR3 DNA sequence: TGTGCCAGCAGCTCGACTAAAAAACAGAGGGAGTCACCCCTCCACTTT. Its protein is CASSSTKKQRESPLHF.